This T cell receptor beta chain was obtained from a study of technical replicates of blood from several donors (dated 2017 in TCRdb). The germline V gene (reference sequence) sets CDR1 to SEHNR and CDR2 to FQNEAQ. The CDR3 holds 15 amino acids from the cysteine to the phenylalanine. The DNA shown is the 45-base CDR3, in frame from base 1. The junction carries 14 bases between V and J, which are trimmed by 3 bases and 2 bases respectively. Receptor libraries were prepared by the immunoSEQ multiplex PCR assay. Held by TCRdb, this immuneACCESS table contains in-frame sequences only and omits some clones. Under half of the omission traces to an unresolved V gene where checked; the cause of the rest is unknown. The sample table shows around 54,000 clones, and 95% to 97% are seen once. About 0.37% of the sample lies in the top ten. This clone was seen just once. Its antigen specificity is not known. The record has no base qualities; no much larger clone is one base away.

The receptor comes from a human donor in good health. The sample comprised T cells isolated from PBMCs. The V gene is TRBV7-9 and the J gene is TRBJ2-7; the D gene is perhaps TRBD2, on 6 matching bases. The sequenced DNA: TGTGCCAGCAGCTTTGGAGGGGAGCGAACCTACGAGCAGTACTTC. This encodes CASSFGGERTYEQYF.